This TCR beta chain came from a study of regulatory and conventional T cells in RAG deficiency. As to this clone: Antigen specificity is unknown.

Broader study findings: In Omenn syndrome, Treg and Tconv repertoires overlapped >85%.

Clones were read by immunoSEQ multiplex PCR, and TCRdb kept only the in-frame ones, dropping some. Of fewer than 35,000 clones listed, about 87% are singletons. The CDR3 extends over 13 amino acids. CDR1 is LNHDA, CDR2 SQIVND, per germline (reference sequence). Trimming took 8 bases from V and 4 from J, leaving 12 bases between them. These sequences were also reported in another study, on regulatory T cells. This second report adds: The PCR used 52 TRBV and 13 TRBJ primers.

This TCR was recovered from a human donor in good health. The sample consisted of CD8+ T cells sorted from blood. This chain joins TRBV19 and TRBJ2-1, with D possibly matching TRBD1 (5 bases). The CDR3 nucleotides read TGTGCCAGTGGGGCGTCCATATACAATGAGCAGTTCTTC. This translates into CASGASIYNEQFF.